This T cell receptor (beta chain) was obtained from a study of blood T cells in healthy people across ages. For this clonotype: The target antigen is unknown. A read error may be the cause here, since a much bigger clone is one base away.

The use of a sample-barcoded 5' primer and a J-beta primer mix characterized a second PCR of roughly 6 to 11 cycles. Each cDNA molecule received a tag from a template-switch adaptor that had 12 random nucleotides. Samples each returned at least 2.5 million CDR3-containing paired-end reads. Via MiXCR, TCRdb re-called the 5' RACE reads, giving one row per CDR3 protein. The profile shows some 1.6 million distinct CDR3 sequences, 30% to 40% of them singletons. PBMCs were isolated at a quantity of at least 6.5 million per sample. Broader study findings: Diversity estimated from one million T cells was considered an underestimate.

The V and J ends lost 3 bases and 10 bases, in that order; junction bases with no gene match: 12. The CDR3 covers 15 residues. Germline lookup yields CDR1 LGHDT and CDR2 YNNKEL (reference sequence). The sequencing sample was made of blood. The clonotype originates from a young woman in good health. V gene TRBV3-1 combines with J gene TRBJ2-1, with 7 bases matching TRBD1. CDR3 bases: TGTGCCAGCAGCCAGAAGGGGGCAGGGATCTACGAGCAGTTCTTC. Its protein is CASSQKGAGIYEQFF.